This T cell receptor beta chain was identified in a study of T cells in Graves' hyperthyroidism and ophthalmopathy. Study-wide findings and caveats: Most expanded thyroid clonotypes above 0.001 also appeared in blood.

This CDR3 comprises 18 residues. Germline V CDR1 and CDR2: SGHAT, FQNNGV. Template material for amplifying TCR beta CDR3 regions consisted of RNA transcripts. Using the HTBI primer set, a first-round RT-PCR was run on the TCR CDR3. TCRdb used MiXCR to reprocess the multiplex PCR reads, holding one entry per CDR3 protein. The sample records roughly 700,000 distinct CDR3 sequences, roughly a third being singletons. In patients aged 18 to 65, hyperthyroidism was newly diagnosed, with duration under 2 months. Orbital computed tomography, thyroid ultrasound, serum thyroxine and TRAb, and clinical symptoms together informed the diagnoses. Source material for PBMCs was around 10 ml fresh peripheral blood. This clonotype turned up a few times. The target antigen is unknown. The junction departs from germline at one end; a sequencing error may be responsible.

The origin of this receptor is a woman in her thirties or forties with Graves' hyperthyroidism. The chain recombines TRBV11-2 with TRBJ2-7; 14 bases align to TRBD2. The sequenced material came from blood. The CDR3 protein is CASSLGTSGRISSNEQYF. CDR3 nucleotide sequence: TGTGCCAGCAGCTTAGGGACTAGCGGGAGGATCTCCTCCAACGAGCAGTACTTC.